A single sample gave rise to the 29 T cell receptor beta chains below, sequenced in a study of blood T cell repertoires in COVID-19. TCRdb's copy holds only in-frame clones and misses some; the assay was immunoSEQ multiplex PCR. The table shows about 64,000 clones, with about nine tenths occurring only once. Input material: peripheral blood. The receptor source for this set is a human donor in a cohort sampled during active COVID-19.

The chain uses TRBV5-1 and TRBJ1-1; D is possibly TRBD1 (6 bases). Trimming shortened V by 5 bases and J by 1 base, and 15 bases separated the two germline ends. Germline V CDR1 and CDR2: SGHRS, YFSETQ. The CDR3 extends over 15 amino acids. The CDR3 sequence: CASSFTGFSNTEAFF. The DNA for the CDR3 is TGCGCCAGCAGTTTTACAGGGTTTTCGAACACTGAAGCTTTCTTT.

CDR3 loop: CASSLPLAGSRPYEQYF. CDR3 DNA: TGTGCCAGCTCACTACCGCTAGCGGGAAGCCGTCCCTACGAGCAGTACTTC. The chain recombines TRBV18 with TRBJ2-7; 9 bases map to TRBD2. CDR3 size: 17 residues. The J segment lost 2 bases and the V segment lost 4 bases, leaving 12 bases of the junction unmatched. Germline CDR1 reads KGHSH; CDR2 reads LQKENI.

The V gene is TRBV5-1, the J gene TRBJ2-5, with D perhaps TRBD1 (6 bases). V lost 0 bases and J lost 4, with 10 bases in between. Per germline, CDR1 SGHRS and CDR2 YFSETQ. This CDR3 region has 14 residues. CDR3 residues: CASSLALRGETQYF. CDR3 in DNA: TGCGCCAGCAGCTTGGCGCTCAGGGGAGAGACCCAGTACTTC. The entire variable domain, with the rest obtained from reference TRBV5-1 and TRBJ2-5, is as follows: KAGVTQTPRYLIKTRGQQVTLSCSPISGHRSVSWYQQTPGQGLQFLFEYFSETQRNKGNFPGRFSGRQFSNSRSEMNVSTLELGDSALYLCASSLALRGETQYFGPGTRLLVL.

V and J are TRBV29-1 and TRBJ2-2; D remains unclear. Germline CDR1 SQVTM, CDR2 ANQGSEA. Trimming took off 3 bases at V and 6 bases at J, with 14 bases between the two ends. The CDR3 has 14 residues. The CDR3 bases are TGCAGCGTTGACCCCGGGTTTGGCGCCGGGGAGCTGTTTTTT. Encoded protein: CSVDPGFGAGELFF.

The chain has TRBV11-3 and TRBJ2-3, with D perhaps TRBD1 (6 bases). The CDR3 is 15 amino acids. CDR1 and CDR2 from the germline V gene are SGHNT and YENEEA. With 3 bases removed from V and 4 bases from J, the gap between germline ends came to 14 bases. The CDR3 sequence: CASSFQQGSADTQYF. DNA for the CDR3: TGTGCCAGCAGCTTCCAACAGGGAAGCGCAGATACGCAGTATTTT.

The J gene is TRBJ1-2, the V gene TRBV5-4, with TRBD1 identical over 7 bases. The CDR3 extends over 15 amino acids. CDR1 and CDR2 from the germline V gene are SGHNT and YYREEE (reference sequence). J gave up 0 bases and V 5 bases, and 7 bases lay outside the gene matches. In DNA form, the CDR3 reads TGTGCCAGCAGTCAAGACAGGGTAACTAACTATGGCTACACCTTC. Its protein is CASSQDRVTNYGYTF.

The V call is TRBV19, the J call TRBJ1-5, with 9 bases aligning to TRBD1. This CDR3 comprises 15 residues. V was pared by 4 bases and J by 1 base, with 2 bases of the junction left unmatched. From germline, CDR1 is LNHDA and CDR2 SQIVND (reference sequence). The CDR3 sequence is CASSTGTGSNQPQHF. The CDR3 DNA is TGTGCCAGTAGTACAGGGACAGGGAGCAATCAGCCCCAGCATTTT.

The V and J genes are TRBV11-3 and TRBJ2-1; no definite D call. This CDR3 contains 11 residues. Germline V gene lookup returns CDR1 SGHNT and CDR2 YENEEA. The germline V and J ends were trimmed by 6 bases and 12 bases, with 12 bases remaining between them. CDR3 bases: TGTGCCAGCAGTGCACAAACGGGGCAGTTCTTC. Protein: CASSAQTGQFF. Full variable domain (outside the CDR3, taken from reference TRBV11-3 and TRBJ2-1): EAGVVQSPRYKIIEKKQPVAFWCNPISGHNTLYWYLQNLGQGPELLIRYENEEAVDDSQLPKDRFSAERLKGVDSTLKIQPAELGDSAVYLCASSAQTGQFFGPGTRLTVL.

The rearrangement joins TRBV21-1 to TRBJ2-5; the table's TRBD2 call for D was not verified on the DNA. TRBV21-1 is a recognized pseudogene. The CDR3 loop spans 14 amino acids. The CDR3 loop reads CASRKGRGQETQYF. CDR3 DNA: TGTGCCAGCCGGAAGGGGCGGGGTCAAGAGACCCAGTACTTC.

The CDR3 reads CASSRGQGRYTGELFF. The DNA for the CDR3 is TGTGCCAGCAGCCGCGGACAGGGGCGGTACACCGGGGAGCTGTTTTTT. This chain links TRBV14 with TRBJ2-2; 9 bases agree with TRBD1. The CDR3 is 16 amino acids. J lost 3 bases, V lost 4 bases, and 6 bases had no gene match. Germline CDR1 reads SGHDN; CDR2 reads FVKESK.

V is TRBV28 and J is TRBJ1-5; a weak D match, TRBD1 (5 bases). V lost 8 bases, J lost 7 bases, and 18 bases lay in between. Per germline, CDR1 MDHEN and CDR2 SYDVKM. This CDR3 is built from 14 residues. CDR3 nucleotides: TGTGCCAGCCGAAGACCGGGACTCTACCAGCCCCAGCATTTT. As protein: CASRRPGLYQPQHF.

The chain carries TRBV4-1 and TRBJ1-2, with D possibly TRBD1 on 5 matching bases. This CDR3 comprises 14 residues. V gave up 0 bases and J gave up 7 bases, with 12 bases separating them. The germline gives CDR1 MGHRA, CDR2 YSYEKL. The CDR3: CASSQEGGVGGYTF. CDR3 bases: TGCGCCAGCAGCCAAGAGGGAGGGGTTGGTGGCTACACCTTC.

This rearrangement joins TRBV6-5 to TRBJ2-3; the D gene is possibly TRBD1 (6 bases). The CDR3 extends over 15 amino acids. Trimming took off 11 bases at V and 0 bases at J, with 18 bases between the two ends. Germline CDR1 is MNHEY and CDR2 is SVGAGI. The CDR3 region is CAGRPDRISTDTQYF. In DNA, the CDR3 is TGTGCCGGACGTCCGGACAGAATTAGCACAGATACGCAGTATTTT.

The count of this clone is one. The chain uses TRBV10-1 and TRBJ2-7, with D possibly matching TRBD2 (6 bases). Between the trimmed V and J ends, which lost 0 bases and 9 bases, there was a span of 12 bases. The germline V gene has CDR1 WNHNN and CDR2 SYGVQD (reference sequence). This CDR3 is built from 13 residues. CDR3 amino acids: CASSESGGGGQYF. CDR3 DNA: TGCGCCAGCAGTGAGTCCGGGGGAGGTGGGCAGTACTTC.

The chain is built from TRBV28 and TRBJ1-2; 9 nucleotides match TRBD1. Trimming at V came to 4 bases and at J to 8 bases, leaving 8 bases not matched to a gene. Germline V gene lookup returns CDR1 MDHEN and CDR2 SYDVKM. This CDR3 contains 14 residues. CDR3 DNA: TGTGCCAGCAGTTCCGGGTACAGGGGGCACGGCTACACCTTC. It specifies CASSSGYRGHGYTF.

V is TRBV10-1 and J is TRBJ2-7; 9 bases line up with TRBD1. CDR3 length equals 14 residues. V dropped 3 bases and J dropped 7; count of bases not matched to a gene: 7. Germline V gene lookup returns CDR1 WNHNN and CDR2 SYGVQD (reference sequence). For the CDR3, the DNA is TGCGCCAGCAGTGATGGGACAGGGACGAGTGAGCAGTACTTC. Protein sequence: CASSDGTGTSEQYF.

This chain connects TRBV2 to TRBJ1-2; 11 bases are shared with TRBD1. The germline V gene encodes CDR1 SNHLY and CDR2 FYNNEI. The trim removed 4 bases at V and 7 bases at J, leaving 5 bases unmatched. The CDR3 consists of 14 residues. CDR3 DNA sequence: TGTGCCAGCAGTGGGACAGGGGGCTACCTTGGCTACACCTTC. Its protein is CASSGTGGYLGYTF.

This chain uses TRBV5-4 with TRBJ2-2; D perhaps matches TRBD2 (10 bases). Trimming removed 3 bases from V and 2 bases from J, with 26 bases in between. The CDR3 is made up of 20 amino acids. Looked up from germline, CDR1 is SGHNT and CDR2 is YYREEE (reference sequence). The CDR3 loop reads CASSWRGQGGLAVNTGELFF. The CDR3 nucleotides read TGTGCCAGCAGCTGGCGGGGACAGGGAGGACTAGCGGTAAACACCGGGGAGCTGTTTTTT. The variable domain in full, with the rest retrieved from reference TRBV5-4 and TRBJ2-2, is ETGVTQSPTHLIKTRGQQVTLRCSSQSGHNTVSWYQQALGQGPQFIFQYYREEENGRGNFPPRFSGLQFPNYSSELNVNALELDDSALYLCASSWRGQGGLAVNTGELFFGEGSRLTVL.

The chain links TRBV29-1 to TRBJ2-3; 9 bases fit TRBD2. The V gene's germline CDR1 is SQVTM and CDR2 ANQGSEA. With V trimmed by 6 bases and J by 0 bases, 13 bases remained unmatched. This CDR3 is 17 amino acids long. The CDR3 region is CSVTWATSGGSTDTQYF. CDR3 nucleotides: TGCAGCGTCACGTGGGCGACTAGCGGAGGAAGCACAGATACGCAGTATTTT.

The CDR3 sequence: CASSYPGKGRDGYTF. The CDR3 nucleotides are TGTGCCAGCAGTTACCCCGGGAAGGGCCGGGATGGCTACACCTTC. V usage is TRBV6-2 or TRBV6-3 and J usage is TRBJ1-2; D gene uncertain. V was cut by 2 bases and J by 6 bases, with 16 bases left in between. Per the germline V gene, CDR1 is MNHEY and CDR2 is SVGEGT. This CDR3 has 15 amino acids.

This clone was observed a single time. The chain recombines TRBV7-6 with TRBJ2-1; D gene unclear. Germline CDR1 is SGHVS and CDR2 is FNYEAQ. Trimming left V 2 bases short and J 0 bases short, with 11 bases between. This CDR3 comprises 16 residues. The CDR3 region has the DNA TGTGCCAGCAGCTTAAGAACGGGTGGCTCCTACAATGAGCAGTTCTTC. The encoded protein is CASSLRTGGSYNEQFF.

This chain links TRBV6-2 or TRBV6-3 with TRBJ2-5; D is undetermined. Germline V gene sequence: CDR1 MNHEY, CDR2 SVGEGT. CDR3 length: 11 amino acids. V was shortened by 5 bases and J by 3 bases, with 4 bases between the two germline ends. CDR3 DNA: TGTGCCAGCAGTCGTAAAGAGACCCAGTACTTC. Amino acids: CASSRKETQYF.

The V gene is TRBV5-1, the J gene TRBJ2-3; D may be TRBD2 (5 bases). Looked up from germline, CDR1 is SGHRS and CDR2 is YFSETQ. This CDR3 is 14 amino acids long. V was pared by 2 bases and J by 0 bases, with 7 bases between. This CDR3 is CASSFGRSTDTQYF. For the CDR3, the DNA is TGCGCCAGCAGCTTTGGGAGAAGCACAGATACGCAGTATTTT.

The chain carries TRBV5-1 and TRBJ1-1; 11 bases line up with TRBD1. Germline V CDR1 and CDR2: SGHRS, YFSETQ. Trimming removed 2 bases from V and 3 bases from J; junction bases left unmatched: 15. This CDR3 comprises 19 residues. CDR3 region: CASSLRIRTGGVSDTEAFF. The DNA of the CDR3 is TGCGCCAGCAGCTTACGGATTCGGACAGGGGGCGTCTCGGACACTGAAGCTTTCTTT.

The genes are TRBV10-1 and TRBJ2-3; D is undetermined. Per the germline V gene, CDR1 is WNHNN and CDR2 is SYGVQD (reference sequence). This CDR3 comprises 14 residues. The V end was cut by 4 bases, the J end by 2 bases, with 10 bases between. The CDR3 here is CASSALGYTDTQYF. DNA of the CDR3: TGCGCCAGCAGTGCCCTCGGGTACACAGATACGCAGTATTTT.

This CDR3 is CASSLTPPGTAGGETQYF. CDR3 coding DNA: TGTGCCAGCAGCTTAACCCCCCCCGGGACAGCGGGAGGGGAGACCCAGTACTTC. The chain is built from TRBV7-3 and TRBJ2-5, with 10 bases that match TRBD2. The CDR3 loop spans 18 amino acids. V lost 0 bases and J lost 5; bases outside the gene matches: 12. Germline loops: CDR1 SGHTA, CDR2 FQGTGA.

The rearrangement links TRBV27 to TRBJ2-7, with D possibly being TRBD2 (5 bases). Germline CDR1 and CDR2: MNHEY and SMNVEV (reference sequence). Trimming shortened V by 6 bases and J by 0 bases, and 12 bases separated the two germline ends. The CDR3 totals 14 residues. The CDR3 DNA sequence: TGTGCCAGCAGGAGGACTTTATCCTCCTACGAGCAGTACTTC. This gives the protein CASRRTLSSYEQYF.

The genes are TRBV7-2 and TRBJ2-3; 8 nucleotides align to TRBD2. Trimming at V came to 5 bases and at J to 4 bases, leaving 11 bases not matched to a gene. Germline CDR1 SGHTA, CDR2 FQGNSA. The CDR3 runs 16 residues. The CDR3 spells CASSTTSGPIADTQYF. The CDR3 DNA is TGTGCCAGCAGCACCACTAGCGGACCTATCGCAGATACGCAGTATTTT.

This chain's CDR3 is CASLPGVGNSPLHF. The DNA for the CDR3 is TGTGCCAGCCTGCCAGGGGTTGGGAATTCACCCCTCCACTTT. This chain uses TRBV2 with TRBJ1-6, with D possibly being TRBD1 (6 bases). V was cut by 8 bases and J by 7 bases, with 15 bases left in between. This CDR3 is built from 14 residues. Per the germline V gene, CDR1 is SNHLY and CDR2 is FYNNEI.